This T cell receptor (beta chain) was captured by sequencing in a study of T cell responses to AZD1222 COVID-19 vaccine. Background on the study: Doses given second, at about 4 or about 12 weeks, were pooled. Study-wide results and limits: Reportedly, close to half of spike-specific TCRs are directed against unmutated variant regions. Spike-specific TCR breadth and depth rose after two AZD1222 doses.

The CDR3 has 19 residues. V lost 5 bases, J lost 0 bases, and 20 bases lay in between. Germline V gene lookup returns CDR1 MGHRA and CDR2 YSYEKL. TCRdb's table, derived via immunoSEQ multiplex PCR, lists solely in-frame clones and lacks some. The table has around 110,000 clones, roughly nine tenths seen once. Points on this clone: Its antigen is not identified.

The sample consisted of peripheral blood, taken on day 0 of AZD1222 vaccination. The TCR comes from an adult in good health. The chain joins TRBV4-1 to TRBJ2-6; D not certain. As DNA, the CDR3 is TGCGCCAGCAGCTCTGAGCCCGGCGGAGCCTCCTCTGGGGCCAACGTCCTGACTTTC. Translating gives CASSSEPGGASSGANVLTF.